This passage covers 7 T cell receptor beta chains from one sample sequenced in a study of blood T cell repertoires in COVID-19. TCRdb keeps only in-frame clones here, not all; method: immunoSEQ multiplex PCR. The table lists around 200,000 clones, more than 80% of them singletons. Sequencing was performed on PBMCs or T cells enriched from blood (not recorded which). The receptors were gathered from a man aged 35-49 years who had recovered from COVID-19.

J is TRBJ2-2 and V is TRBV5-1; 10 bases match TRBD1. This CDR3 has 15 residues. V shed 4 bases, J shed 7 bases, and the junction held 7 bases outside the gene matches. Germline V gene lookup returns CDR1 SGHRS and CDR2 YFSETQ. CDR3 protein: CASSQGQGSHGELFF. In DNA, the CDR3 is TGCGCCAGCAGCCAGGGACAGGGGTCTCACGGGGAGCTGTTTTTT.

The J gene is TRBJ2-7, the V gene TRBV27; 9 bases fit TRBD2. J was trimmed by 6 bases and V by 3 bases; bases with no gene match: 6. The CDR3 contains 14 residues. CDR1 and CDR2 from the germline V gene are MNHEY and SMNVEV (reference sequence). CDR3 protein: CASSFSSGNAEQYF. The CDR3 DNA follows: TGTGCCAGCAGTTTCTCTAGCGGGAACGCCGAGCAGTACTTC.

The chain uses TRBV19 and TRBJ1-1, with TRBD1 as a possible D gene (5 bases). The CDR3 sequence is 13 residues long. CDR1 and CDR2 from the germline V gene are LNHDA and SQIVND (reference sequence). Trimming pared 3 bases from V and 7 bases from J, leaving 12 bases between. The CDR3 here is CASSIMGQDEAFF. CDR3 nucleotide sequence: TGTGCCAGTAGTATCATGGGGCAAGATGAAGCTTTCTTT.

CDR3 residues: CASSFEGANTEAFF. CDR3 nucleotide sequence: TGCGCCAGCAGCTTTGAGGGGGCAAACACTGAAGCTTTCTTT. This chain links TRBV5-1 with TRBJ1-1, with TRBD1 identical over 7 bases. The germline V gene encodes CDR1 SGHRS and CDR2 YFSETQ. The length of the CDR3 is 14 residues. Germline trimming cut 2 bases from V and 2 bases from J; bases unmatched to any gene: 3.

The CDR3 DNA sequence: TGTGCCAGCAGGAATGAGCGGGGGAGAGCAGATACGCAGTATTTT. It is translated as CASRNERGRADTQYF. This chain joins TRBV7-4 and TRBJ2-3, with TRBD2 identical over 8 bases. Germline assignment: CDR1 SGHVT and CDR2 SQSDAQ. The CDR3 length is 15 residues. V lost 6 bases and J lost 4; bases outside the gene matches: 9.

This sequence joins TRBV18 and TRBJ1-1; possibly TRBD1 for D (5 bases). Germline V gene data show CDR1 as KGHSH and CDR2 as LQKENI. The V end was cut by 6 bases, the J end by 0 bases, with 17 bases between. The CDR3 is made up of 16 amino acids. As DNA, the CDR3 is TGTGCCAGCTCCCGCATAGAGACGGGGGTGAACACTGAAGCTTTCTTT. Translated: CASSRIETGVNTEAFF.

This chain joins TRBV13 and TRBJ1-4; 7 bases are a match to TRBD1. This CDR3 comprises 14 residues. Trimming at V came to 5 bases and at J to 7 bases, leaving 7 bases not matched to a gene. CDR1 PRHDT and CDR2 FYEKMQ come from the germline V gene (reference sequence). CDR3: CASSLTGSIEKLFF. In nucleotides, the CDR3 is TGTGCCAGCAGCCTGACAGGGTCTATTGAAAAACTGTTTTTT.